These T cell receptor beta chains were read from a single sample in a study of cytomegalovirus exposure and HLA in healthy donors. Libraries were prepared by immunoSEQ multiplex PCR; TCRdb keeps only in-frame clonotypes and omits some of them. The table records approximately 300,000 clones, roughly 87% of them present only once. Sequencing was done on a sample of PBMCs. These TCRs come from a woman under 40 in good health and CMV-seropositive. Both conserved end residues are part of each CDR3. Fields, in order: clone size, V gene, J gene, D gene, CDR3 DNA, CDR3 protein. A D gene is named only where the DNA matches it firmly. The size of a clone is reported for some rows only, either as once, few or many, or as a class for expanded clones.

clone_size: once
v_call: TRBV9
j_call: TRBJ2-1
d_call: TRBD2
cdr3_nt: TGTGCCAGCAGCGTAGGGACTAGCGGGGGGGCCGACAATGAGCAGTTCTTC
cdr3_aa: CASSVGTSGGADNEQFF

clone_size: NA
v_call: TRBV27
j_call: TRBJ2-7
d_call: NA
cdr3_nt: TGTGCCAGCAGTCTCTCAGGGTCCTCCTACGAGCAGTACTTC
cdr3_aa: CASSLSGSSYEQYF

clone_size: NA
v_call: TRBV7-2
j_call: TRBJ2-5
d_call: NA
cdr3_nt: TGTGCCAGCAGCTTAGGCAGGGGGGCGCGGGAGACCCAGTACTTC
cdr3_aa: CASSLGRGARETQYF

clone_size: NA
v_call: TRBV2
j_call: TRBJ1-6
d_call: NA
cdr3_nt: TGTGCCACCAGAACGTGGTTGAATTCACCCCTCCACTTT
cdr3_aa: CATRTWLNSPLHF

clone_size: NA
v_call: TRBV27
j_call: TRBJ2-7
d_call: TRBD1
cdr3_nt: TGTGCCAGCAGTTTTGCAGGGGGCTACGAGCAGTACTTC
cdr3_aa: CASSFAGGYEQYF

clone_size: NA
v_call: TRBV7-9
j_call: TRBJ2-7
d_call: NA
cdr3_nt: TGTGCCAGCAGCTTAGCGCGGGGACGGGACAAATCCTACGAGCAGTACTTC
cdr3_aa: CASSLARGRDKSYEQYF

clone_size: NA
v_call: TRBV28
j_call: TRBJ1-1
d_call: NA
cdr3_nt: TGTGCCAGCAGTTTAGAGTCCACTGAAGCTTTCTTT
cdr3_aa: CASSLESTEAFF

clone_size: NA
v_call: TRBV10-3
j_call: TRBJ2-1
d_call: NA
cdr3_nt: TGTGCCATCAGTGATAGGGAAACCTACAATGAGCAGTTCTTC
cdr3_aa: CAISDRETYNEQFF

clone_size: once
v_call: TRBV27
j_call: TRBJ1-5
d_call: NA
cdr3_nt: TGTGCCAGCAGAATAAATAGCAATCAGCCCCAGCATTTT
cdr3_aa: CASRINSNQPQHF

clone_size: NA
v_call: TRBV11-2
j_call: TRBJ1-5
d_call: NA
cdr3_nt: TGTGCCAGCAGCTTGGGCCTGGGGAGTAATCAGCCCCAGCATTTT
cdr3_aa: CASSLGLGSNQPQHF

clone_size: NA
v_call: TRBV28
j_call: TRBJ1-2
d_call: NA
cdr3_nt: TGTGCCAGCAGGATCCGACAGGCCAGAGTCTATGGCTACACCTTC
cdr3_aa: CASRIRQARVYGYTF

clone_size: NA
v_call: TRBV6-1
j_call: TRBJ2-2
d_call: NA
cdr3_nt: TGTGCCAGCAGTGAGCAGGGAACCGGGGAGCTGTTTTTT
cdr3_aa: CASSEQGTGELFF

clone_size: NA
v_call: TRBV2
j_call: TRBJ2-2
d_call: NA
cdr3_nt: TGTGCCAGCCGGACCGAGAACACCGGGGAGCTGTTTTTT
cdr3_aa: CASRTENTGELFF

clone_size: NA
v_call: TRBV7-7
j_call: TRBJ2-5
d_call: TRBD1
cdr3_nt: TGTGCCAGCAGCCCCGGTGGACAGGGGGAGACCCAGTACTTC
cdr3_aa: CASSPGGQGETQYF

clone_size: NA
v_call: TRBV7-6
j_call: TRBJ2-1
d_call: NA
cdr3_nt: TGTGCCAGCAGCTTATGGGAGCAGACTATTTCCAATGAGCAGTTCTTC
cdr3_aa: CASSLWEQTISNEQFF

clone_size: few
v_call: TRBV20-1
j_call: TRBJ1-6
d_call: NA
cdr3_nt: TGCAGTGCTAGGGGGTCACCCCTCCACTTT
cdr3_aa: CSARGSPLHF

clone_size: NA
v_call: TRBV9
j_call: TRBJ2-3
d_call: NA
cdr3_nt: TGTGCCAGCAGCAGCAGAATTACAGATACGCAGTATTTT
cdr3_aa: CASSSRITDTQYF

clone_size: NA
v_call: TRBV18
j_call: TRBJ1-5
d_call: NA
cdr3_nt: TGTGCCAGCTCACCATCAGGGAGGCAGCCCCAGCATTTT
cdr3_aa: CASSPSGRQPQHF

clone_size: NA
v_call: TRBV7-2
j_call: TRBJ2-1
d_call: NA
cdr3_nt: TGTGCCAGCAGCTTAAGGGGATACTACAATGAGCAGTTCTTC
cdr3_aa: CASSLRGYYNEQFF

clone_size: NA
v_call: TRBV4-3
j_call: TRBJ2-7
d_call: NA
cdr3_nt: TGCGCCAGCAGCCGGACGGGGGCGGGGGCCTACGAGCAGTACTTC
cdr3_aa: CASSRTGAGAYEQYF

clone_size: NA
v_call: TRBV9
j_call: TRBJ2-5
d_call: NA
cdr3_nt: TGTGCCAGCAGCGTAGCCAATTTGGGGCCGGGGGAGACCCAGTACTTC
cdr3_aa: CASSVANLGPGETQYF

clone_size: once
v_call: TRBV28
j_call: TRBJ2-7
d_call: TRBD2
cdr3_nt: TGTGCCAGTCATACTAGCGGTACCTACGAGCAGTACTTC
cdr3_aa: CASHTSGTYEQYF

clone_size: NA
v_call: TRBV2
j_call: TRBJ2-2
d_call: NA
cdr3_nt: TGTGCCAGCAGTGACCGGACCAGCTACACCGGGGAGCTGTTTTTT
cdr3_aa: CASSDRTSYTGELFF

clone_size: NA
v_call: TRBV15
j_call: TRBJ1-2
d_call: TRBD1
cdr3_nt: TGTGCCACCTCACAGGGGGGCTATGGCTACACCTTC
cdr3_aa: CATSQGGYGYTF

clone_size: NA
v_call: TRBV9
j_call: TRBJ2-1
d_call: NA
cdr3_nt: TGTGCCAGCAGCGTAGGCCCCCACGGGACCACCGTTAATGAGCAGTTCTTC
cdr3_aa: CASSVGPHGTTVNEQFF

clone_size: NA
v_call: TRBV4-1
j_call: TRBJ1-2
d_call: NA
cdr3_nt: TGCGCCAGCAGCCAAGTTCGGAGCTATGGCTACACCTTC
cdr3_aa: CASSQVRSYGYTF

clone_size: NA
v_call: TRBV28
j_call: TRBJ2-6
d_call: NA
cdr3_nt: TGTGCCAGCAGTTCCTCTTTAGCGTGGGGGACTTCTGGGGCCAACGTCCTGACTTTC
cdr3_aa: CASSSSLAWGTSGANVLTF

clone_size: NA
v_call: TRBV29-1
j_call: TRBJ1-5
d_call: NA
cdr3_nt: TGCAGCGTTGTATCCCTTAGCAATCAGCCCCAGCATTTT
cdr3_aa: CSVVSLSNQPQHF

clone_size: NA
v_call: TRBV2
j_call: TRBJ1-1
d_call: NA
cdr3_nt: TGTGCCAGCAGTGGGACAACGGTCACTGAAGCTTTCTTT
cdr3_aa: CASSGTTVTEAFF